This TCR beta chain was sequenced in a study of blood T cell repertoires in COVID-19. Here immunoSEQ multiplex PCR was the method, and the copy in TCRdb shows in-frame clones only, minus some. The sample yields around 140,000 clones, more than 60% seen once. Germline-derived CDR1 and CDR2 are SEHNR and FQNEAQ (reference sequence). This CDR3 comprises 15 residues. V trimming: 5 bases; J trimming: 1 base; junction bases outside the gene matches: 6. V usage is TRBV7-9 and J usage is TRBJ2-7, with 9 bases lining up with TRBD2. The specimen was peripheral blood. This TCR derives from an older woman with acute or convalescent COVID-19. CDR3 residues: CASSITSGPSYEQYF. CDR3 nucleotide sequence: TGTGCCAGCAGCATCACTAGCGGGCCTTCCTACGAGCAGTACTTC.